What follows are 10 T cell receptor beta chains derived from one specimen sequenced in a study of T cells after yellow fever vaccination. TCRdb recomputed calls from the 5' RACE reads with MiXCR, one row per CDR3 protein. This table holds 550,000 to 750,000 distinct CDR3 sequences, less than 15% found once. The specimen was PBMCs, collected on the day of the yellow fever booster vaccination. Receptors originate from a man in his thirties or forties who received the YFV17D yellow fever vaccine.

The chain has TRBV11-2 and TRBJ2-7; 11 nucleotides align to TRBD2. Trimming removed 4 bases from V and 5 bases from J; junction bases left unmatched: 7. The CDR3 contains 15 residues. In germline, CDR1 is SGHAT, CDR2 FQNNGV. In nucleotides, the CDR3 is TGTGCCAGCAGCTCCCTAGCGGGAGGTCGCGACGAGCAGTACTTC. It is translated as CASSSLAGGRDEQYF.

This clonotype has ten or more counts. V is TRBV27 and J is TRBJ2-1; D call uncertain. Germline assignment: CDR1 MNHEY and CDR2 SMNVEV (reference sequence). This CDR3 region has 12 residues. Trimming shortened V by 3 bases and J by 4 bases, and 4 bases separated the two germline ends. The CDR3 here is CASSFGYNEQFF. CDR3 coding DNA: TGTGCCAGCAGTTTCGGGTACAATGAGCAGTTCTTC.

The CDR3 DNA sequence: TGTGCCAGCAGCGGGTGGGAGCTAACTAACTATGGCTACACCTTC. Amino acids: CASSGWELTNYGYTF. The V gene is TRBV5-6, the J gene TRBJ1-2, with D uncertain. In germline, CDR1 is SGHDT, CDR2 YYEEEE. With 4 bases removed from V and 0 bases from J, the gap between germline ends came to 13 bases. The CDR3 is 15 residues long. The full variable domain, its missing parts supplied by reference TRBV5-6 and TRBJ1-2, is DAGVTQSPTHLIKTRGQQVTLRCSPKSGHDTVSWYQQALGQGPQFIFQYYEEEERQRGNFPDRFSGHQFPNYSSELNVNALLLGDSALYLCASSGWELTNYGYTFGSGTRLTVV.

The chain joins TRBV9 to TRBJ2-2; 7 bases are a match to TRBD1. Trimming cost V 0 bases and J 0 bases; bases outside gene matches: 8. CDR1 and CDR2 (germline): SGDLS, YYNGEE. This CDR3 spans 18 amino acids. This chain's CDR3 is CASSVERGRFSNTGELFF. The CDR3 DNA reads TGTGCCAGCAGCGTAGAGAGGGGGCGTTTCTCGAACACCGGGGAGCTGTTTTTT.

The chain employs TRBV5-4 and TRBJ2-7; 7 bases fit TRBD2. The CDR3 consists of 15 residues. V lost 5 bases to trimming and J lost 1 base; unmatched junction nucleotides: 9. Germline V CDR1 and CDR2: SGHNT, YYREEE (reference sequence). The CDR3 nucleotides are TGTGCCAGCAGTCCCGCGGGACTACGTTCCTACGAGCAGTACTTC. This encodes CASSPAGLRSYEQYF.

The chain is built from TRBV1 and TRBJ2-7. TRBV1 is given as a pseudogene. The CDR3 runs to 16 residues. CDR3 sequence (DNA): TGCACCAGCAGCCAAGATTTACTAGCGAGGTACTACGAGCAGTACTTC. Its translation is CTSSQDLLARYYEQYF.

The chain employs TRBV6-6 and TRBJ2-5; D gene unclear. The V end lost 5 bases, the J end lost 12 bases, and 13 bases lay between the germline ends. This CDR3 has 11 amino acids. Germline lookup yields CDR1 MNHNY and CDR2 SVGAGI (reference sequence). CDR3 coding DNA: TGTGCCAGCAGTGCGGCGGTTTCTAAGTACTTC. Its protein product is CASSAAVSKYF.

In this sample, this clonotype turned up a few times. V usage is TRBV29-1 and J usage is TRBJ2-4; D is ambiguous. Germline lookup yields CDR1 SQVTM and CDR2 ANQGSEA. There are 15 residues in the CDR3. The V end lost 5 bases, the J end lost 3 bases, and 17 bases lay between the germline ends. The CDR3 protein is CSVCFYPLGKNIQYF. CDR3 nucleotides: TGCAGCGTTTGTTTCTACCCGCTGGGCAAAAACATTCAGTACTTC.

This clonotype showed up just a few times. V and J are TRBV3-1 and TRBJ2-5; TRBD2 is a possible D gene (6 bases). The CDR3 spans 21 residues. Trimming removed 4 bases at V and 1 base at J, with 31 bases between. Germline values: CDR1 LGHDT, CDR2 YNNKEL (reference sequence). CDR3 nucleotides: TGTGCCAGCAGCCCCGGAGGATCCCCTCCCGTCGCGGGGTCCCGCCAAGAGACCCAGTACTTC. As protein: CASSPGGSPPVAGSRQETQYF.

The V gene is TRBV29-1, the J gene TRBJ2-7; D is unclear. Trimming pared 5 bases from V and 2 bases from J, leaving 10 bases between. This CDR3 spans 12 amino acids. Germline CDR1 and CDR2: SQVTM and ANQGSEA. The CDR3 bases are TGCAGCGTTAGTATTTATGCCTACGAGCAGTACTTC. This codes for CSVSIYAYEQYF.